The clone carrying this T cell receptor (beta chain) was picked up a small number of times. What it binds is unknown. Through a sample-barcoded 5' primer and a J-beta primer mix, a second PCR was run for about 6 to 11 cycles. Each cDNA molecule, via a template-switch adaptor with 12 random nucleotides, was tagged. TCRdb reprocessed the 5' RACE reads with MiXCR, giving one entry per CDR3 protein. The profile shows 710,000 or so distinct CDR3 sequences, approximately 22% of them singletons. The sample is drawn from a study of blood T cells in healthy people across ages. CDR3 length: 14 amino acids. Trimming took 8 bases from V and 8 from J, leaving 18 bases between them. CDR1 LNHDA and CDR2 SQIVND come from the germline V gene (reference sequence). General study points: Diversity was higher, and naive CD4+ cells more numerous, in long-lived donors than in aged donors. Percentage of naive T cells showed a strong correlation with TCR beta diversity. Getting older went along with TCR beta diversity per million T cells dropping roughly linearly.

The TCR was taken from a man between 65 and 85 years old in good health. This chain links TRBV19 with TRBJ1-4, with TRBD1 as a possible D gene (5 bases). The sequenced sample was blood. The CDR3 loop is CASGGGALREKLFF. CDR3 nucleotides: TGTGCCAGTGGCGGAGGGGCTCTTCGGGAAAAACTGTTTTTT.